In this sample, the clone carrying this T cell receptor beta chain turned up many times. The antigen remains undetermined. Amplified TCR beta CDR3 regions derived from RNA transcripts. A set of HTBI primers served as the primers for a first-round RT-PCR of the TCR CDR3. TCRdb recomputed calls from the multiplex PCR reads with MiXCR, one row per CDR3 protein. The table includes under 400,000 distinct CDR3 sequences, approximately 13% detected once. The entry originates in a study of T cells in Graves' hyperthyroidism and ophthalmopathy. Germline CDR1 reads LNHDA; CDR2 reads SQIVND (reference sequence). Trimming cost V 5 bases and J 6 bases; bases outside gene matches: 11. CDR3 length: 16 residues. Points from the study as a whole: Ophthalmopathy stood apart from stable hyperthyroidism in a 13 V-J model. The model made its ophthalmopathy prediction, and onset followed a median around 6.5 months later.

Material: blood. The V and J genes are TRBV19 and TRBJ1-5; 9 bases line up with TRBD1. This receptor was taken from a woman aged 18-29 years with Graves' hyperthyroidism. The CDR3 sequence is CASSPGRDRVFQPQHF. The CDR3 coding sequence is TGTGCCAGTAGTCCTGGCCGGGACAGGGTTTTTCAGCCCCAGCATTTT.